This is a list of T cell receptor beta chains from one sample in a study of radiotherapy plus CTLA-4 blockade in lung cancer. The table came from immunoSEQ multiplex PCR; TCRdb's copy has only in-frame clones and leaves some out. The repertoire holds over 30,000 clones, with about 70% as singletons. The sequences come from peripheral blood, collected from a patient treated with radiotherapy plus ipilimumab. The source is a human donor with non-small cell lung cancer whose response to radiotherapy plus ipilimumab could not be evaluated. CDR3s include the opening cysteine and the closing phenylalanine or tryptophan. A D gene is named only where the DNA matches it firmly. Part of the rows lack a size; the others show once, few, many or a class for expanded clones.

DNA: TGTGCCATCAGTGAGACAAAGGGGGCTAGGGCCTACGAGCAGTACTTC
CDR3: CAISETKGARAYEQYF
size: few
D: TRBD1
J: TRBJ2-7
V: TRBV10-3

DNA: TGTGCCAGCAGTGGACAGCTGGCTAACTATGGCTACACCTTC
CDR3: CASSGQLANYGYTF
size: -
D: -
J: TRBJ1-2
V: TRBV2

DNA: TGTGCCAGCAGCTTAGCGGGCAGGAGGGAGACCCAGTACTTC
CDR3: CASSLAGRRETQYF
size: -
D: -
J: TRBJ2-5
V: TRBV11-2

DNA: TGTGCCAGCAGAGGGACAGGGAGGCGGTACGAGCAGTACTTC
CDR3: CASRGTGRRYEQYF
size: -
D: TRBD1
J: TRBJ2-7
V: TRBV6-6

DNA: TGTGCCAGTAGAGAGGGTTGGACAGCTAATGAAAAACTGTTTTTT
CDR3: CASREGWTANEKLFF
size: medium-sized
D: -
J: TRBJ1-4
V: TRBV19

DNA: TGTGCCAGCAGCCCGGGGTTCCAAGAGACCCAGTACTTC
CDR3: CASSPGFQETQYF
size: -
D: -
J: TRBJ2-5
V: TRBV14

DNA: TGTGCCAGCAGCGTACAGGGGGCCTGGGGCGGACTGTTTTTT
CDR3: CASSVQGAWGGLFF
size: -
D: TRBD1
J: TRBJ1-4
V: TRBV6-6

DNA: TGTGCCAGCAGCCGAGATAACAGGGAAAAGACCCAGTACTTC
CDR3: CASSRDNREKTQYF
size: -
D: -
J: TRBJ2-5
V: TRBV4-2

DNA: TGCGCCAGCAGCTCCGGGACTAGCGGATACAATGAGCAGTTCTTC
CDR3: CASSSGTSGYNEQFF
size: -
D: TRBD2
J: TRBJ2-1
V: TRBV5-1

DNA: TGTGCCAGCAGTGGGGTTGGGACAATAGGTGAAAAACTGTTTTTT
CDR3: CASSGVGTIGEKLFF
size: -
D: -
J: TRBJ1-4
V: TRBV6-1

DNA: TGTGCCAGCAGCTTCAGGGGACAAGATACGCAGTATTTT
CDR3: CASSFRGQDTQYF
size: -
D: -
J: TRBJ2-3
V: TRBV11-3

DNA: TGTGCCAGCGGGGGGACAGAGAATTCACCCCTCCACTTT
CDR3: CASGGTENSPLHF
size: -
D: TRBD1
J: TRBJ1-6
V: TRBV2

DNA: TGTGCCAGCAGCTCAGGGGGCGCTGGGGCCAACGTCCTGACTTTC
CDR3: CASSSGGAGANVLTF
size: few
D: TRBD1
J: TRBJ2-6
V: TRBV27

DNA: TGTGCCAGCAGCCACACCAGCGGGAGCTCCCGCCGCCAGTACTTC
CDR3: CASSHTSGSSRRQYF
size: -
D: TRBD2
J: TRBJ2-5
V: TRBV11-1

DNA: TGCGCCAGCAGCTTGGGGAGGGAGGATACGCAGTATTTT
CDR3: CASSLGREDTQYF
size: -
D: -
J: TRBJ2-3
V: TRBV5-1

DNA: TGTGCCAGCACCGGCACGGGAGACTCCTACAATGAGCAGTTCTTC
CDR3: CASTGTGDSYNEQFF
size: -
D: -
J: TRBJ2-1
V: TRBV5-6

DNA: TGTGCCAGTAGTATAACCCGACAGGCGACTAATGAAAAACTGTTTTTT
CDR3: CASSITRQATNEKLFF
size: -
D: -
J: TRBJ1-4
V: TRBV19

DNA: TGTGCCAGCAGTGACCACCGGGAGTGGTACAATGAGCAGTTCTTC
CDR3: CASSDHREWYNEQFF
size: -
D: -
J: TRBJ2-1
V: TRBV6-4

DNA: TGTGCCAGCAGTACCACAGGGGACTATGGCTACACCTTC
CDR3: CASSTTGDYGYTF
size: -
D: TRBD1
J: TRBJ1-2
V: TRBV6-6

DNA: TGTGCCAGCAGTCTAGCGGGATCCCGACAAGAGACCCAGTACTTC
CDR3: CASSLAGSRQETQYF
size: -
D: TRBD2
J: TRBJ2-5
V: TRBV6-1

DNA: TGTGCCAGCAGTTTCCCGGCTGGGACTAGGGGCGCTGGAAACACCATATATTTT
CDR3: CASSFPAGTRGAGNTIYF
size: once
D: -
J: TRBJ1-3
V: TRBV28

DNA: TGCGCCAGCAGCCCCTTTAAGACTAGCGGGAGTGGGGAGCAGTACTTC
CDR3: CASSPFKTSGSGEQYF
size: once
D: TRBD2
J: TRBJ2-7
V: TRBV14

DNA: TGTGCCAGCAGTAGATCCGGGACAGATACCTACGAGCAGTACTTC
CDR3: CASSRSGTDTYEQYF
size: -
D: TRBD1
J: TRBJ2-7
V: TRBV6-1

DNA: TGTGCCAGCAGCTCCCGGACAGGGGGCGCTGGTACTGAAGCTTTCTTT
CDR3: CASSSRTGGAGTEAFF
size: medium-sized
D: TRBD1
J: TRBJ1-1
V: TRBV7-2

DNA: TGTGCCACCAGCAACCGATACAGAAGGAATTCACCCCTCCACTTT
CDR3: CATSNRYRRNSPLHF
size: -
D: -
J: TRBJ1-6
V: TRBV15

DNA: TGCGCCAGCAGTGAGGCGGACAGGGGCGAGCAGTACTTC
CDR3: CASSEADRGEQYF
size: -
D: TRBD1
J: TRBJ2-7
V: TRBV10-1

DNA: TGTGCCAGCAGACTAGGGACAGTTGGTGGGAACGAGCAGTACTTC
CDR3: CASRLGTVGGNEQYF
size: -
D: TRBD1
J: TRBJ2-7
V: TRBV27

DNA: TGCGCCAGCAGCTTGGCGTGGGGGGGGTTTACGGCTAACGAGCAGTACTTC
CDR3: CASSLAWGGFTANEQYF
size: once
D: TRBD2
J: TRBJ2-7
V: TRBV5-1

DNA: TGTGCCAGTAGTCTAAGAAGCGCCTACAATGAGCAGTTCTTC
CDR3: CASSLRSAYNEQFF
size: -
D: -
J: TRBJ2-1
V: TRBV19

DNA: TGCGCCAGCAGCCAAGATTTTCTAAATAATTCACCCCTCCACTTT
CDR3: CASSQDFLNNSPLHF
size: once
D: -
J: TRBJ1-6
V: TRBV4-3

DNA: TGTGCCAGCAGCCAAACCGGACAGGCGCCTTCACCCCTCCACTTT
CDR3: CASSQTGQAPSPLHF
size: -
D: TRBD1
J: TRBJ1-6
V: TRBV5-4

DNA: TGCAGCGCTGGCCGAAGCTCCTACAATGAGCAGTTCTTC
CDR3: CSAGRSSYNEQFF
size: -
D: -
J: TRBJ2-1
V: TRBV29-1

DNA: TGTGCCAGCAGCTTGGGACAGACGTGGGAGCAGTTCTTC
CDR3: CASSLGQTWEQFF
size: -
D: TRBD1
J: TRBJ2-1
V: TRBV7-2

DNA: TGTGCCAGCAGCTTAGGGATGACTAGCCCTGAGCAGTTCTTC
CDR3: CASSLGMTSPEQFF
size: -
D: TRBD2
J: TRBJ2-1
V: TRBV7-9

DNA: TGTGCCAGCGAACTAGCGGGAGGGCTGGGCACCGGGGAGCTGTTTTTT
CDR3: CASELAGGLGTGELFF
size: -
D: TRBD2
J: TRBJ2-2
V: TRBV25-1

DNA: TGTGCCAGCAGCTCAAGCGGGAGGGCGAGATCCGAGCAGTTCTTC
CDR3: CASSSSGRARSEQFF
size: -
D: TRBD2
J: TRBJ2-1
V: TRBV7-9

DNA: TGCGCCAGCAGCCCTAGCGGGAGGAGTATTTACGAGCAGTACTTC
CDR3: CASSPSGRSIYEQYF
size: medium-sized
D: TRBD2
J: TRBJ2-7
V: TRBV5-1

DNA: TGTGCCAGCAGTGGCTCGACAGGGGGCTATAATTCACCCCTCCACTTT
CDR3: CASSGSTGGYNSPLHF
size: -
D: TRBD1
J: TRBJ1-6
V: TRBV6-6

DNA: TGTGCCAGCAGCTTCCCGGCCGGGTACAATGAGCAGTTCTTC
CDR3: CASSFPAGYNEQFF
size: -
D: -
J: TRBJ2-1
V: TRBV11-2

DNA: TGTGCCAGCAGCCCCCGACTAGCGGGAGTTAATGAGCAGTTCTTC
CDR3: CASSPRLAGVNEQFF
size: -
D: TRBD2
J: TRBJ2-1
V: TRBV9

DNA: TGCGCCAGCAGCAAGACCGGGACAGGGATGGCTCAGCCCCAGCATTTT
CDR3: CASSKTGTGMAQPQHF
size: few
D: TRBD1
J: TRBJ1-5
V: TRBV4-1

DNA: TGTGCCAGCAGCTTGACAGGGGTAGAGTCTGGCTACACCTTC
CDR3: CASSLTGVESGYTF
size: -
D: TRBD1
J: TRBJ1-2
V: TRBV5-4

DNA: TGTGCCAGCAGCCGCGGGACGGATAACACTGAAGCTTTCTTT
CDR3: CASSRGTDNTEAFF
size: -
D: -
J: TRBJ1-1
V: TRBV7-9

DNA: TGCGCCAGCAGCCTCAAGGACAGGGGTAATGAAAAACTGTTTTTT
CDR3: CASSLKDRGNEKLFF
size: -
D: TRBD1
J: TRBJ1-4
V: TRBV4-3

DNA: TGTGCCAGCAGCTCAATCCGGGGGGCCGGCTATGGCTACACCTTC
CDR3: CASSSIRGAGYGYTF
size: -
D: -
J: TRBJ1-2
V: TRBV5-4

DNA: TGCAGCGCCTCCGGGACTAGCGTCTACAATGAGCAGTTCTTC
CDR3: CSASGTSVYNEQFF
size: -
D: TRBD2
J: TRBJ2-1
V: TRBV29-1